Listed here are 26 T cell receptor beta chains from one sample, sequenced in a study of cytomegalovirus exposure and HLA in healthy donors. Profiled with immunoSEQ multiplex PCR; TCRdb holds only in-frame clones, not every one. The data show roughly 190,000 clones, about 89% seen once. The sample was PBMCs. The receptors derive from a man aged 25 to 45 in good health and CMV-seropositive.

The J gene is TRBJ2-1, the V gene TRBV5-1; the match to TRBD1 covers 9 bases. V shed 5 bases, J shed 4 bases, and the junction held 7 bases outside the gene matches. This CDR3 has 15 residues. Germline V gene sequence: CDR1 SGHRS, CDR2 YFSETQ. In DNA form, the CDR3 reads TGCGCCAGCAGGTCGACCGGGACAGGGTACAATGAGCAGTTCTTC. Amino acid sequence: CASRSTGTGYNEQFF.

This chain joins TRBV6-1 and TRBJ2-1; no clear D. The CDR3 has 12 residues. Germline V gene lookup returns CDR1 MNHNS and CDR2 SASEGT. V lost 7 bases and J lost 9, with 13 bases in between. DNA of the CDR3: TGTGCCAGCACAAATCGGATAGTTGAGCAGTTCTTC. Translating it yields CASTNRIVEQFF.

The genes are TRBV7-6 and TRBJ2-1; 10 bases map to TRBD2. Germline V gene lookup returns CDR1 SGHVS and CDR2 FNYEAQ. The CDR3 is 17 amino acids. The trim removed 1 base at V and 3 bases at J, leaving 6 bases unmatched. The CDR3 spells CASSLERRTSGYNEQFF. The CDR3 DNA reads TGTGCCAGCAGCTTAGAGAGGAGGACTAGCGGCTACAATGAGCAGTTCTTC.

The rearrangement uses TRBV11-3 and TRBJ2-2, with D perhaps TRBD2 (5 bases). V lost 5 bases and J lost 6, with 13 bases in between. Germline V lookup: CDR1 SGHNT, CDR2 YENEEA. The CDR3 spans 14 residues. CDR3 residues: CASSPSIGAGELFF. The CDR3 DNA reads as TGTGCCAGCAGCCCCTCAATCGGGGCCGGGGAGCTGTTTTTT.

This clone was counted a single time. The chain uses TRBV10-3 and TRBJ2-5; 8 positions match TRBD2. The CDR3 totals 14 residues. With 4 bases clipped from V and 5 bases from J, the junction kept 6 bases outside the gene matches. Per the germline V gene, CDR1 is ENHRY and CDR2 is SYGVKD. The CDR3 reads CAISASGRLETQYF. CDR3 sequence (DNA): TGTGCCATCAGTGCTAGCGGGCGCTTGGAGACCCAGTACTTC.

The chain combines TRBV7-9 with TRBJ2-7; the D is unclear. V lost 1 base and J 0 bases, leaving 7 bases between the germline ends. The CDR3 covers 14 residues. Germline assignment: CDR1 SEHNR and CDR2 FQNEAQ (reference sequence). DNA for the CDR3: TGTGCCAGCAGCTTAGGTGGGTTCTCCTACGAGCAGTACTTC. Its translation: CASSLGGFSYEQYF. Combining the CDR3 with reference TRBV7-9 and TRBJ2-7 gives the whole variable domain DTGVSQNPRHKITKRGQNVTFRCDPISEHNRLYWYRQTLGQGPEFLTYFQNEAQLEKSRLLSDRFSAERPKGSFSTLEIQRTEQGDSAMYLCASSLGGFSYEQYFGPGTRLTVT.

The chain is built from TRBV6-1 and TRBJ2-7; D uncertain. V was pared by 6 bases and J by 2 bases, with 17 bases between. The CDR3 totals 15 residues. Germline lookup yields CDR1 MNHNS and CDR2 SASEGT. This CDR3 reads CASRVYNYGAYEQYF. The CDR3 region has the DNA TGTGCCAGCAGAGTATACAACTACGGCGCCTACGAGCAGTACTTC.

The chain combines TRBV5-1 with TRBJ1-1; weak D call: TRBD1 (6 bases). CDR1 SGHRS and CDR2 YFSETQ come from the germline V gene. CDR3 size: 17 residues. V dropped 6 bases and J dropped 7 bases, with 28 bases sitting between them. CDR3 sequence (DNA): TGCGCCAGCACCAACGGGGGCCCGGCCCGTGGGTCCCATGAAGCTTTCTTT. Its protein product is CASTNGGPARGSHEAFF.

This chain connects TRBV11-3 to TRBJ2-1; D is perhaps TRBD1 (7 bases). Germline CDR1 SGHNT, CDR2 YENEEA. The V end lost 5 bases, the J end lost 7 bases, and 12 bases lay between the germline ends. The length of the CDR3 is 13 residues. Here the CDR3 reads CASSKGAGNEQFF. The CDR3 DNA reads as TGTGCCAGCAGCAAGGGGGCGGGGAATGAGCAGTTCTTC.

The rearrangement joins TRBV13 to TRBJ2-1; 9 nucleotides line up with TRBD2. The length of the CDR3 is 14 residues. Per germline, CDR1 PRHDT and CDR2 FYEKMQ (reference sequence). The J segment lost 6 bases and the V segment lost 4 bases, leaving 4 bases of the junction unmatched. The CDR3 DNA follows: TGTGCCAGCAGCTGGGGACTAGCCTTCAATGAGCAGTTCTTC. It yields the protein CASSWGLAFNEQFF.

The rearrangement uses TRBV2 and TRBJ1-3; no definite D call. The CDR3 is made up of 15 amino acids. Trimming shortened V by 4 bases and J by 6 bases, and 16 bases separated the two germline ends. Germline V gene sequence: CDR1 SNHLY, CDR2 FYNNEI. CDR3 residues: CASSGGEKAPNTIYF. The CDR3 coding sequence is TGTGCCAGCAGTGGGGGAGAGAAGGCCCCAAACACCATATATTTT.

The chain is built from TRBV6-4 and TRBJ1-1; D perhaps matches TRBD1 (5 bases). The CDR3 has 13 residues. Germline CDR1 and CDR2: MRHNA and SNTAGT. The V and J ends lost 3 bases and 1 base respectively, with 6 bases between them. The CDR3 here is CASSEQENTEAFF. As DNA, the CDR3 is TGTGCCAGCAGTGAACAGGAGAACACTGAAGCTTTCTTT.

This chain uses TRBV5-1 with TRBJ1-2; the D gene is possibly TRBD1 (5 bases). Germline CDR1 SGHRS, CDR2 YFSETQ. This CDR3 has 13 amino acids. The germline V and J ends were trimmed by 5 bases and 4 bases, with 12 bases remaining between them. CDR3 region: CASSSGEGYGYTF. In DNA form, the CDR3 reads TGCGCCAGCAGTTCGGGGGAGGGCTATGGCTACACCTTC.

This chain links TRBV5-1 with TRBJ1-6; 8 bases agree with TRBD1. V lost 1 base, J lost 5 bases, and 8 bases stayed unmatched. Germline loops: CDR1 SGHRS, CDR2 YFSETQ. CDR3 size: 17 residues. Here the CDR3 DNA reads TGCGCCAGCAGCTTGAGAAGGCAGGGGGCAGATAATTCACCCCTCCACTTT. Translated: CASSLRRQGADNSPLHF.

Only one count was recorded for this clone. The V gene is TRBV7-3, the J gene TRBJ2-1; 8 bases align to TRBD1. The germline V gene encodes CDR1 SGHTA and CDR2 FQGTGA. V trimming: 1 base; J trimming: 8 bases; junction bases outside the gene matches: 4. This CDR3 has 14 amino acids. CDR3: CASSLNSGGYEQFF. Written as DNA, the CDR3 is TGTGCCAGCAGCTTAAATTCAGGGGGCTATGAGCAGTTCTTC.

DNA for the CDR3: TGCGCCAGCAGCCAAGACAGGGTGGATCAGCCCCAGCATTTT. This gives the protein CASSQDRVDQPQHF. V is TRBV4-1 and J is TRBJ1-5; the D gene is possibly TRBD1 (5 bases). V was trimmed by 0 bases and J by 5 bases, leaving 8 bases between them. Germline V gives CDR1 MGHRA, CDR2 YSYEKL. The CDR3 is 14 residues long.

The chain has TRBV5-1 and TRBJ2-5; TRBD2 matches at 7 bases. The V segment lost 2 bases and the J segment 2 bases; nucleotides outside the gene matches: 6. The germline V gene has CDR1 SGHRS and CDR2 YFSETQ. The CDR3 contains 15 residues. The CDR3 sequence is CASSFLGGRQETQYF. The CDR3 DNA reads TGCGCCAGCAGCTTTTTGGGGGGGAGGCAAGAGACCCAGTACTTC. Filled out from reference TRBV5-1 and TRBJ2-5, the complete variable domain reads KAGVTQTPRYLIKTRGQQVTLSCSPISGHRSVSWYQQTPGQGLQFLFEYFSETQRNKGNFPGRFSGRQFSNSRSEMNVSTLELGDSALYLCASSFLGGRQETQYFGPGTRLLVL.

This clone was detected once. This CDR3 reads CASSQDRVRGADGELFF. The CDR3, as DNA: TGCGCCAGCAGCCAAGATCGAGTCAGGGGAGCCGACGGGGAGCTGTTTTTT. This chain connects TRBV4-3 to TRBJ2-2; D perhaps matches TRBD1 (6 bases). V gave up 0 bases and J gave up 7 bases, with 18 bases separating them. Per the germline V gene, CDR1 is LGHNA and CDR2 is YSLEER. CDR3 length: 17 amino acids.

J is TRBJ1-1 and V is TRBV11-2; a weak D match, TRBD1 (6 bases). This CDR3 comprises 18 residues. V shed 5 bases and J shed 1 base, with 23 bases lying between them. Per germline, CDR1 SGHAT and CDR2 FQNNGV. The CDR3 loop reads CASSLRFQGWAENTEAFF. As DNA, the CDR3 is TGTGCCAGCAGCCTTAGGTTTCAGGGGTGGGCAGAGAACACTGAAGCTTTCTTT.

The gene calls are TRBV27 and TRBJ2-7; 9 bases map to TRBD1. Per the germline V gene, CDR1 is MNHEY and CDR2 is SMNVEV (reference sequence). This CDR3 is 14 amino acids long. V trimming: 5 bases; J trimming: 4 bases; junction bases outside the gene matches: 6. CDR3 in DNA: TGTGCCAGCAGTCCCTGGGACAGGGTATACGAGCAGTACTTC. It is translated as CASSPWDRVYEQYF.

In this sample, this clone turned up a few times. This chain joins TRBV7-4 and TRBJ1-5; D remains unclear. The ends were cut back, 3 bases at V and 0 bases at J, with 12 bases in the middle. The CDR3 is 16 residues long. Germline V gives CDR1 SGHVT, CDR2 SQSDAQ. The CDR3: CASSFLPNYSNQPQHF. The CDR3 coding sequence is TGTGCCAGCAGCTTCCTCCCCAATTATAGCAATCAGCCCCAGCATTTT. The full variable domain, its missing parts supplied by reference TRBV7-4 and TRBJ1-5, is GAGVSQSPRYKVAKRGRDVALRCDSISGHVTLYWYRQTLGQGSEVLTYSQSDAQRDKSGRPSGRFSAERPERSVSTLKIQRTEQGDSAVYLCASSFLPNYSNQPQHFGDGTRLSIL.

The CDR3 region is CASTRQGVGYEQYF. The CDR3 region has the DNA TGTGCCAGCACCCGACAGGGGGTGGGCTACGAGCAGTACTTC. The chain combines TRBV6-1 with TRBJ2-7, with TRBD1 matching 9 bases. This CDR3 is 14 amino acids long. Germline CDR1 and CDR2: MNHNS and SASEGT. With 7 bases clipped from V and 3 bases from J, the junction kept 7 bases outside the gene matches.

The CDR3 bases are TGTGCCAGCAGCCCAGAAGGGACAGTAAATGAAAAACTGTTTTTT. Its protein is CASSPEGTVNEKLFF. The chain employs TRBV9 and TRBJ1-4, with 7 bases that match TRBD1. There are 15 residues in the CDR3. V lost 4 bases and J lost 5; bases outside the gene matches: 8. In germline, CDR1 is SGDLS, CDR2 YYNGEE.

V usage is TRBV11-2 and J usage is TRBJ2-5; the D is unclear. Germline loops: CDR1 SGHAT, CDR2 FQNNGV. There are 16 residues in the CDR3. V was clipped by 2 bases and J by 3 bases, with 16 bases between them. The chain's CDR3 is CASSLLIQVKEETQYF. The CDR3 DNA is TGTGCCAGCAGCTTACTAATCCAGGTCAAGGAAGAGACCCAGTACTTC.

The J gene is TRBJ2-1, the V gene TRBV27; 13 bases are shared with TRBD2. With V trimmed by 5 bases and J by 8 bases, 6 bases remained unmatched. CDR1 is MNHEY and CDR2 is SMNVEV in the germline V gene (reference sequence). The CDR3 consists of 15 residues. The CDR3 is CASSPGTSGTYEQFF. As DNA, the CDR3 is TGTGCCAGCAGTCCAGGGACTAGCGGGACCTATGAGCAGTTCTTC.

The chain has TRBV5-1 and TRBJ2-1; a weak D match, TRBD2 (6 bases). The CDR3 loop spans 14 amino acids. Germline V gives CDR1 SGHRS, CDR2 YFSETQ. Trimming removed 1 base at V and 7 bases at J, with 12 bases between. CDR3 sequence reads: CASSLRGGGNEQFF. For the CDR3, the DNA is TGCGCCAGCAGCTTGCGGGGAGGAGGGAATGAGCAGTTCTTC.